These 15 T cell receptor beta chains were all obtained from the same sample, sequenced in a study of CD8 T cell repertoires and HIV-1 epitope variants. TCRdb's table, derived via immunoSEQ multiplex PCR, lists solely in-frame clones and lacks some. The sample lists more than 85,000 clones; roughly 77% were seen once. Input material: uncultured baseline CD8+ T cells from peripheral blood mononuclear cells (PBMCs). The receptors here all came from a male donor with HIV.

The V gene is TRBV2, the J gene TRBJ2-7, with D unclear. V was shortened by 3 bases and J by 0 bases, with 12 bases between the two germline ends. CDR1 is SNHLY, CDR2 FYNNEI, per germline. This CDR3 comprises 15 residues. As DNA, the CDR3 is TGTGCCAGCAGTGATTGGGTACGGATCTCCTACGAGCAGTACTTC. Its translation: CASSDWVRISYEQYF. The full variable domain, completed using reference TRBV2 and TRBJ2-7, is EPEVTQTPSHQVTQMGQEVILRCVPISNHLYFYWYRQILGQKVEFLVSFYNNEISEKSEIFDDQFSVERPDGSNFTLKIRSTKLEDSAMYFCASSDWVRISYEQYFGPGTRLTVT.

This clone was detected only a few times. The chain employs TRBV4-3 and TRBJ2-1, with D possibly being TRBD2 (6 bases). This CDR3 is built from 14 residues. From germline, CDR1 is LGHNA and CDR2 YSLEER. V was trimmed by 0 bases and J by 11 bases, leaving 14 bases between them. The CDR3: CASSQDYEGLQQFF. The CDR3 DNA reads TGCGCCAGCAGCCAAGATTACGAGGGACTCCAGCAGTTCTTC.

The chain carries TRBV30 and TRBJ2-7; 8 bases line up with TRBD1. Unmatched junction bases numbered 25, after V lost 2 bases and J lost 4 bases. Per germline, CDR1 GTSNPN and CDR2 SVGIG (reference sequence). The length of the CDR3 is 20 residues. The CDR3 loop reads CAWSRTGLQEGRRGGYEQYF. The CDR3, as DNA: TGTGCCTGGAGTAGGACAGGGCTTCAGGAGGGAAGGAGGGGTGGTTACGAGCAGTACTTC.

The chain is built from TRBV28 and TRBJ2-1; 7 nucleotides align to TRBD1. Germline CDR1 MDHEN, CDR2 SYDVKM. The CDR3 loop spans 16 amino acids. V was clipped by 2 bases and J by 1 base; unmatched bases: 5. CDR3 sequence (DNA): TGTGCCAGCAGTTTACACAGGGGTATGTCCTACAATGAGCAGTTCTTC. Translating it yields CASSLHRGMSYNEQFF.

This clone has more than one count but fewer than ten. The same CDR3 arises from other DNA sequences in this sample as well. The V gene is TRBV28, the J gene TRBJ1-3; D is undetermined. V shed 3 bases and J shed 7 bases, with 4 bases lying between them. The CDR3 totals 11 residues. Germline lookup yields CDR1 MDHEN and CDR2 SYDVKM. This chain's CDR3 is CASSFGNTIYF. The CDR3 DNA sequence: TGTGCCAGCAGTTTCGGCAACACCATATATTTT.

This sequence joins TRBV5-6 and TRBJ1-6; D is possibly TRBD1 (6 bases). This CDR3 is built from 13 residues. Germline CDR1 SGHDT, CDR2 YYEEEE. V lost 8 bases, J lost 7 bases, and 13 bases lay in between. CDR3 amino acids: CASRGRGNSPLHF. The CDR3 DNA sequence: TGTGCCAGTAGAGGCAGGGGAAATTCACCCCTCCACTTT.

The chain recombines TRBV5-1 with TRBJ2-5, with 9 bases lining up with TRBD1. Germline CDR1 and CDR2: SGHRS and YFSETQ. With 1 base clipped from V and 2 bases from J, the junction kept 9 bases outside the gene matches. There are 17 residues in the CDR3. The CDR3, as DNA: TGCGCCAGCAGCTTGTCGCCCGGACAGGGGAGGCAAGAGACCCAGTACTTC. Translated, it gives CASSLSPGQGRQETQYF.

The rearrangement uses TRBV7-2 and TRBJ2-1; 8 nucleotides agree with TRBD1. The CDR3 is 15 residues long. CDR1 and CDR2 (germline): SGHTA, FQGNSA. Trimming took 1 base from V and 4 from J; bases not matched to a gene: 3. CDR3 bases: TGTGCCAGCAGCTTAGTAGGACAGGGATACAATGAGCAGTTCTTC. This sequence encodes CASSLVGQGYNEQFF. Together with reference TRBV7-2 and TRBJ2-1, the CDR3 gives the full variable domain: GAGVSQSPSNKVTEKGKDVELRCDPISGHTALYWYRQSLGQGLEFLIYFQGNSAPDKSGLPSDRFSAERTGGSVSTLTIQRTQQEDSAVYLCASSLVGQGYNEQFFGPGTRLTVL.

Here the CDR3 reads CAISEPDSSDEQYF. In DNA, the CDR3 is TGTGCCATCAGTGAGCCAGACAGTTCTGACGAGCAGTACTTC. The V and J genes are TRBV10-3 and TRBJ2-7, with a possible D match to TRBD1 (5 bases). The CDR3 has 14 amino acids. CDR1 and CDR2 from the germline V gene are ENHRY and SYGVKD. The V end lost 2 bases, the J end lost 5 bases, and 13 bases lay between the germline ends.

The chain links TRBV11-2 to TRBJ2-7; 7 nucleotides agree with TRBD2. The CDR3 runs 15 residues. With 0 bases clipped from V and 4 bases from J, the junction kept 6 bases outside the gene matches. CDR1 and CDR2 from the germline V gene are SGHAT and FQNNGV. The CDR3 is CASSLEELASYEQYF. As DNA, the CDR3 is TGTGCCAGCAGCTTAGAAGAACTAGCGTCTTACGAGCAGTACTTC.

The chain employs TRBV9 and TRBJ2-3, with a weak D call TRBD1 (6 bases). The CDR3 runs 14 residues. Trimming pared 4 bases from V and 11 bases from J, leaving 20 bases between. Germline values: CDR1 SGDLS, CDR2 YYNGEE. CDR3 amino acids: CASSPSGVGELQYF. CDR3 nucleotide sequence: TGTGCCAGCAGCCCCTCAGGGGTGGGGGAACTGCAGTATTTT.

Here the CDR3 reads CASSPDRATYEQYF. The CDR3 DNA reads as TGTGCCAGCTCACCGGACAGGGCGACCTACGAGCAGTACTTC. The rearrangement links TRBV18 to TRBJ2-7, with 8 bases aligning to TRBD1. The CDR3 totals 14 residues. Germline V gene lookup returns CDR1 KGHSH and CDR2 LQKENI. J was trimmed by 2 bases and V by 3 bases; bases with no gene match: 3. Full variable domain (remainder filled in from reference TRBV18 and TRBJ2-7): NAGVMQNPRHLVRRRGQEARLRCSPMKGHSHVYWYRQLPEEGLKFMVYLQKENIIDESGMPKERFSAEFPKEGPSILRIQQVVRGDSAAYFCASSPDRATYEQYFGPGTRLTVT.

This sequence joins TRBV7-2 and TRBJ2-1; the D gene is possibly TRBD2 (6 bases). Germline CDR1 is SGHTA and CDR2 is FQGNSA. V shed 5 bases and J shed 2 bases, with 19 bases lying between them. The CDR3 is made up of 17 amino acids. The DNA of the CDR3 is TGTGCCAGCAGCCTCATATCCGGGACTTCTCCCTACAATGAGCAGTTCTTC. It is translated as CASSLISGTSPYNEQFF.

The genes are TRBV28 and TRBJ1-5; possible D gene TRBD1, 5 bases. The V end lost 7 bases, the J end lost 2 bases, and 12 bases lay between the germline ends. CDR1 is MDHEN and CDR2 is SYDVKM in the germline V gene. There are 14 residues in the CDR3. The CDR3 DNA reads as TGTGCCAGCAATTTGGGGGTTGGCAATCAGCCCCAGCATTTT. It yields the protein CASNLGVGNQPQHF.

This rearrangement joins TRBV28 to TRBJ1-3; 7 bases map to TRBD1. The CDR3 has 18 amino acids. Losses at the gene ends were 5 bases for V and 0 bases for J; bases not matched to a gene: 13. Germline V gene data show CDR1 as MDHEN and CDR2 as SYDVKM. CDR3 sequence reads: CASSTPQGQFFSGNTIYF. CDR3 nucleotide sequence: TGTGCCAGCAGTACCCCACAGGGGCAGTTCTTCTCTGGAAACACCATATATTTT.